The following is a TCR beta chain sequence with its context. The CDR3 goes on 3 residues after the read ends, and that part is filled in from the germline J gene. The method was immunoSEQ multiplex PCR; TCRdb's version includes in-frame clones alone and lacks a portion of them. The sample totals 30,000 to 50,000 clones. This specimen belongs to a study of T cells in women clearing cervical HPV infection. The overall study: For cases, blood was sampled a median approximately 150 days after lesion detection, interquartile range roughly 85 to 200 days.

Germline V gives CDR1 LNHDA, CDR2 SQIVND (reference sequence). The CDR3 totals 14 residues. V was trimmed by 4 bases and J by 9 bases, leaving 13 bases between them. This clonotype was sampled from a woman aged 18-69 years with a cervical HPV16 infection that either progressed to CIN3+ or cleared (not recorded which). V is TRBV19 and J is TRBJ1-6; a weak D match, TRBD1 (6 bases). The material sequenced was blood buffy coat. The CDR3 sequence is CASSNQGGGSPLHF. The sequenced part of the CDR3 DNA is TGTGCCAGTAGTAATCAAGGGGGGGGTTCACCC.